These T cell receptor beta chains were read from a single sample in a study of OX40 agonist ivuxolimab in advanced cancers. Clones were sequenced by immunoSEQ multiplex PCR, and TCRdb holds only the in-frame ones, with some missing. The data hold 65,000 to 95,000 clones, with under 90% observed a single time. Material: CD4+ or CD8+ T cells sorted from blood, obtained in a trial of the OX40 agonist ivuxolimab. These receptors came from an adult with an advanced solid tumor such as melanoma, head and neck, liver or kidney cancer. Each CDR3 is given with its conserved first and last residue. The D gene is left open where the match is weak. Size values are once, few and many counts, or a class for expanded clones, and some rows have none.

size,D,J,V,length,DNA,CDR3
-,TRBD1,TRBJ1-5,TRBV19,16,TGTGCCAGTAGTACCGGGACAGGGAGGGGCAAGCAGCCCCAGCATTTT,CASSTGTGRGKQPQHF
-,TRBD1,TRBJ2-4,TRBV5-1,15,TGCGCCAGCAGCGCCAGACAGGGCCCCAAAAACATTCAGTACTTC,CASSARQGPKNIQYF
-,-,TRBJ1-3,TRBV9,14,TGTGCCAGCAGCGTTAGAGGGGATGGAAACACCATATATTTT,CASSVRGDGNTIYF
-,-,TRBJ2-3,TRBV7-9,15,TGTGCCAGCAGCTCTGACAGAGCTAGCACAGATACGCAGTATTTT,CASSSDRASTDTQYF
-,-,TRBJ2-1,TRBV9,16,TGTGCCAGCAGCCTAGAAGCCGGGGGATCCTACAATGAGCAGTTCTTC,CASSLEAGGSYNEQFF
-,-,TRBJ2-1,TRBV19,15,TGTGCCAGTAGTATGGGTACCCCCTCCCCCAATGAGCAGTTCTTC,CASSMGTPSPNEQFF
-,-,TRBJ1-3,TRBV7-2,15,TGTGCCAGCAGCCCAACTTTAGCGAATTGGAACACCATATATTTT,CASSPTLANWNTIYF
-,-,TRBJ1-2,TRBV10-2,13,TGCGCCAGCAGTTCAGGTCCTAACTATGGCTACACCTTC,CASSSGPNYGYTF
-,TRBD1,TRBJ1-3,TRBV5-1,14,TGCGCCAGCAGCACGGGACAGCCGGGAAACACCATATATTTT,CASSTGQPGNTIYF
few,-,TRBJ2-3,TRBV15,14,TGTGCCACCAGTCATCGGGGTTTCACAGATACGCAGTATTTT,CATSHRGFTDTQYF
-,TRBD1,TRBJ2-1,TRBV11-1,15,TGTGCCAGCAGCGATACAGGGGATGGGGTTCGGGAGCAGTTCTTC,CASSDTGDGVREQFF